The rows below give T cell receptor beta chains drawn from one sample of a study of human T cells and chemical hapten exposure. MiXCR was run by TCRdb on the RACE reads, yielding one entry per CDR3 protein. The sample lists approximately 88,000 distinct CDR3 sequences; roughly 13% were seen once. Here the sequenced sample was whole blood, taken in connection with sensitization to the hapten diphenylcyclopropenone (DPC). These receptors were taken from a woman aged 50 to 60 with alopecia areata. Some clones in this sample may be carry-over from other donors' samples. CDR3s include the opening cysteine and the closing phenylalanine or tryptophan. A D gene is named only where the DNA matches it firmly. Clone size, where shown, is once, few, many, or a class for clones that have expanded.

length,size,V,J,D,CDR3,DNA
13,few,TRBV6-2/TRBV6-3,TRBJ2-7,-,CASSMGPAYEQYF,TGTGCCAGCAGCATGGGACCTGCCTACGAGCAGTACTTC
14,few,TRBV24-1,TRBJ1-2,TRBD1,CATSEPGQGNGYTF,TGTGCCACCAGTGAACCGGGACAGGGTAACGGCTACACCTTC
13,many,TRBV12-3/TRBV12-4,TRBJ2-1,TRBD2,CASSFRAGDEQFF,TGTGCCAGCAGCTTTCGAGCGGGGGATGAGCAGTTCTTC
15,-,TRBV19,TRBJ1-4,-,CASSVHRGTNEKLFF,TGTGCCAGTAGTGTCCATCGTGGAACTAATGAAAAACTGTTTTTT
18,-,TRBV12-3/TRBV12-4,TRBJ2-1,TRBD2,CASSRQGTSGLSYNEQFF,TGTGCCAGCAGTCGGCAAGGGACTAGCGGTCTCTCCTACAATGAGCAGTTCTTC
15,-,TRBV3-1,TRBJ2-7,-,CASSQDGQGFYEQYF,TGTGCCAGCAGCCAAGATGGGCAGGGATTCTACGAGCAGTACTTC
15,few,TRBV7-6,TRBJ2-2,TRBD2,CASSLEDSGTGELFF,TGTGCCAGCAGCTTAGAAGATAGCGGGACCGGGGAGCTGTTTTTT
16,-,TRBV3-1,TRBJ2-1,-,CASSLRGAGSYNEQFF,TGTGCCAGCAGCCTAAGGGGGGCGGGAAGCTACAATGAGCAGTTCTTC
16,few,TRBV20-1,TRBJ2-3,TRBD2,CSARVGAGGFADTQYF,TGCAGTGCTAGAGTCGGCGCGGGAGGGTTTGCAGATACGCAGTATTTT
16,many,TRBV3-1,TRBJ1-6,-,CASSQPRGSYNSPLHF,TGTGCCAGCAGCCAACCTAGGGGATCCTATAATTCACCCCTCCACTTT
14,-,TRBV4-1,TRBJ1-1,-,CASSQDWANTEAFF,TGCGCCAGCAGCCAAGATTGGGCCAACACTGAAGCTTTCTTT
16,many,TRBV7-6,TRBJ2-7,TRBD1,CASSLASGQALYEQYF,TGTGCCAGCAGCCTAGCATCGGGACAGGCACTCTACGAGCAGTACTTC
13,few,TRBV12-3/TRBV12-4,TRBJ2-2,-,CASSFRGNGELFF,TGTGCCAGCAGTTTTCGGGGTAACGGGGAGCTGTTTTTT
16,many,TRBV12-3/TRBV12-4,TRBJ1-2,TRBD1,CASSVGGLQGNYGYTF,TGTGCCAGCAGCGTGGGAGGCTTACAGGGGAACTATGGCTACACCTTC
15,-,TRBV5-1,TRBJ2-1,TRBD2,CASSPSGRALNEQFF,TGCGCCAGCAGCCCAAGCGGGAGGGCCTTGAATGAGCAGTTCTTC
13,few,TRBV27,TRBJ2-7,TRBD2,CASRPSGSYEQYF,TGTGCCAGCAGGCCTAGCGGGAGCTACGAGCAGTACTTC
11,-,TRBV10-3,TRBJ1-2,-,CAISEVYGYTF,TGTGCCATCAGTGAGGTCTATGGCTACACCTTC
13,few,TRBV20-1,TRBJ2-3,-,CSARKGGTDTQYF,TGCAGTGCTAGAAAGGGCGGCACAGATACGCAGTATTTT
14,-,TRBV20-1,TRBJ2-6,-,CSAPQGTGANVLTF,TGCAGTGCGCCTCAGGGGACCGGGGCCAACGTCCTGACTTTC
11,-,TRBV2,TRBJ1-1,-,CASRREGEAFF,TGTGCCAGCAGGAGGGAAGGTGAAGCTTTCTTT
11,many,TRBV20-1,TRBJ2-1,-,CSAREDFEQFF,TGCAGTGCTAGAGAGGACTTCGAGCAGTTCTTC
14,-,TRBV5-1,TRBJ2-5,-,CASSLVGVQETQYF,TGCGCCAGCAGCTTGGTTGGGGTACAAGAGACCCAGTACTTC
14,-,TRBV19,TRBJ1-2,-,CASSMGSRNYGYTF,TGTGCCAGTAGTATGGGGTCCCGGAACTATGGCTACACCTTC
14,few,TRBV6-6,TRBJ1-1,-,CASSYTTANTEAFF,TGTGCCAGCAGTTACACAACAGCGAACACTGAAGCTTTCTTT
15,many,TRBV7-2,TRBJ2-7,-,CASSLVSGSSYEQYF,TGTGCCAGCAGCTTAGTGTCTGGGAGCTCCTACGAGCAGTACTTC
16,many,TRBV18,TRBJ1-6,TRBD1,CASSRGTAPADSPLHF,TGTGCCAGCTCACGAGGGACAGCCCCCGCTGATTCACCCCTCCACTTT
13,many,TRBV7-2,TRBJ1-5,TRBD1,CASSNRGNQPQHF,TGTGCCAGCAGCAACAGGGGTAATCAGCCCCAGCATTTT
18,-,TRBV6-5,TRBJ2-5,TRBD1,CASSSRTGGSGSRETQYF,TGTGCCAGCAGTTCCCGGACAGGGGGTTCGGGGAGTAGAGAGACCCAGTACTTC
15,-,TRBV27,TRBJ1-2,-,CASSWSSDRFYGYTF,TGTGCCAGCAGTTGGAGTTCCGACAGATTCTATGGCTACACCTTC
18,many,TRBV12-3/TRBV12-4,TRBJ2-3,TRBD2,CASSLSFGLAGGTDTQYF,TGTGCCAGCAGTTTAAGCTTCGGACTAGCGGGAGGCACAGATACGCAGTATTTT
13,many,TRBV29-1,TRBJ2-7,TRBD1,CSVGPQGAYEQYF,TGCAGCGTTGGCCCCCAGGGGGCCTACGAGCAGTACTTC
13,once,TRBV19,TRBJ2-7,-,CATKMGGTYEQYF,TGTGCCACCAAAATGGGCGGTACCTACGAGCAGTACTTC
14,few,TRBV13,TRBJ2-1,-,CASNPSLADNEQFF,TGTGCCAGCAATCCCTCACTAGCTGACAATGAGCAGTTCTTC
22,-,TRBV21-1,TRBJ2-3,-,CASSKEVPGLAGSSERTDTQYF,TGTGCCAGCAGCAAAGAAGTCCCGGGACTAGCGGGATCCTCAGAGCGCACAGATACGCAGTATTTT
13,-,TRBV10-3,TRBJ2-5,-,CATTSGPQETQYF,TGTGCCACCACCTCGGGGCCCCAAGAGACCCAGTACTTC
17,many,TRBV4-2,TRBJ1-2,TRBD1,CASSLGQATGRLHGYTF,TGTGCCAGCAGCCTCGGACAGGCCACAGGTCGATTACATGGCTACACCTTC
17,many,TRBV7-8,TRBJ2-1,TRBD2,CASSTPREGRGYNEQFF,TGTGCCAGCAGCACCCCCCGGGAGGGGCGGGGATACAATGAGCAGTTCTTC
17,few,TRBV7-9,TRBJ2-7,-,CASSLGAPGLRSYEQYF,TGTGCCAGCAGCTTAGGGGCACCAGGGCTACGCTCCTACGAGCAGTACTTC
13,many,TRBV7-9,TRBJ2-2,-,CASSKFYTGELFF,TGTGCCAGCAGCAAATTCTACACCGGGGAGCTGTTTTTT
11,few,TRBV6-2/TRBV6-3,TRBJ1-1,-,CASRKTVEAFF,TGTGCCAGCAGAAAGACTGTTGAAGCTTTCTTT
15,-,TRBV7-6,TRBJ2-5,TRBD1,CASSLRTGQQETQYF,TGTGCCAGCAGCCTCCGGACAGGACAGCAAGAGACCCAGTACTTC
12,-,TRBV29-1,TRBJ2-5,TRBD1,CSVGGQQETQYF,TGCAGCGTTGGGGGACAGCAAGAGACCCAGTACTTC
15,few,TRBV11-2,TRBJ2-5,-,CASSLGRGNQETQYF,TGTGCCAGCAGCTTAGGTCGGGGTAACCAAGAGACCCAGTACTTC
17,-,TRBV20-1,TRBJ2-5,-,CSARVLRTPEGRETQYF,TGCAGTGCTAGAGTTCTCCGGACACCTGAGGGCCGAGAGACCCAGTACTTC
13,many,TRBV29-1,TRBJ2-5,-,CSAGGGAKETQYF,TGCAGCGCCGGTGGAGGGGCGAAGGAGACCCAGTACTTC
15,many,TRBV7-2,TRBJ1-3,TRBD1,CASSLGPGGSYQIYF,TGTGCCAGCAGCTTAGGACCAGGGGGATCCTACCAGATATATTTT
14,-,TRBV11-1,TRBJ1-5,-,CASSQDRIIQPQHF,TGTGCCAGCAGCCAAGACAGGATCATTCAGCCCCAGCATTTT
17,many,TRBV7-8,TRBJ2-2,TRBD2,CASSFRRTSGSTGELFF,TGTGCCAGCAGCTTTCGAAGGACTAGCGGGAGTACCGGGGAGCTGTTTTTT
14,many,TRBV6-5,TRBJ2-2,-,CASKESWIAGELFF,TGTGCCAGCAAAGAAAGTTGGATCGCCGGGGAGCTGTTTTTT
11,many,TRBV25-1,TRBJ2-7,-,CASSEAYEQYF,TGTGCCAGCAGTGAGGCCTACGAGCAGTACTTC
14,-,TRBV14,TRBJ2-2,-,CASSQGPHTGELFF,TGTGCCAGCAGCCAAGGACCTCACACCGGGGAGCTGTTTTTT
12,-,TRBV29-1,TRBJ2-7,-,CSVAEGSYEQYF,TGCAGCGTTGCGGAGGGCTCCTACGAGCAGTACTTC
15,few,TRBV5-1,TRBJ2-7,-,CASSFEGRGSYEQYF,TGCGCCAGCAGCTTTGAAGGCAGGGGTTCCTACGAGCAGTACTTC
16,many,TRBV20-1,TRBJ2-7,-,CSATLYDRLLQGEQYF,TGCAGTGCTACCCTTTACGACAGACTACTACAGGGCGAGCAGTACTTC